Presented here are 27 T cell receptor beta chains from one specimen sequenced in a study of beta chain features in type 1 diabetes. All of the isolated RNA was reverse transcribed, so expressed TCRB transcripts were sequenced. The assay was immunoSEQ multiplex PCR, and TCRdb's table has in-frame clones only and misses some. The sample comprises some 63,000 clones, approximately 59% of which are singletons, and about 2.2% rests with the top ten. What was sequenced was Tregs from blood. The receptor source for this set is a woman younger than 30 in good health.

In its sample, this clone was seen once. This chain uses TRBV6-5 with TRBJ1-1; TRBD1 matches at 9 bases. Germline-derived CDR1 and CDR2 are MNHEY and SVGAGI. Trimming took 6 bases from V and 2 from J; bases not matched to a gene: 4. The CDR3 covers 14 residues. CDR3 nucleotides: TGTGCCAGCAGGAACAGGGGGCTCAACACTGAAGCTTTCTTT. Residues: CASRNRGLNTEAFF.

In its sample, this clone was seen a few times. The chain links TRBV5-1 to TRBJ2-1; 7 positions agree with TRBD1. CDR3 length: 15 residues. Germline CDR1 SGHRS, CDR2 YFSETQ. Trimming cost V 0 bases and J 2 bases; bases outside gene matches: 2. The CDR3 region has the DNA TGCGCCAGCAGCTTGGGTGGACAGGCCTACAATGAGCAGTTCTTC. It specifies CASSLGGQAYNEQFF.

This sequence joins TRBV2 and TRBJ1-2; 7 bases fit TRBD1. Germline CDR1 is SNHLY and CDR2 is FYNNEI. The CDR3 is 15 amino acids. J gave up 6 bases and V 8 bases, and 15 bases lay outside the gene matches. CDR3 in amino acids: CASRGQAGQAHGYTF. The CDR3, as DNA: TGTGCCAGCCGTGGACAGGCGGGCCAGGCACATGGCTACACCTTC.

The gene calls are TRBV6-5 and TRBJ1-1; 9 bases match TRBD1. This CDR3 region has 14 residues. CDR1 and CDR2 (germline): MNHEY, SVGAGI. Trimming cost V 4 bases and J 6 bases; bases outside gene matches: 6. CDR3 residues: CASSLSDRGAEAFF. The CDR3 nucleotides read TGTGCCAGCAGTTTGTCGGACAGGGGCGCTGAAGCTTTCTTT.

The rearrangement links TRBV5-1 to TRBJ2-3, with TRBD1 identical over 10 bases. Trimming took 3 bases from V and 2 from J; bases not matched to a gene: 3. The CDR3 extends over 15 amino acids. Germline lookup yields CDR1 SGHRS and CDR2 YFSETQ. The CDR3 sequence: CASSWGQGFTDTQYF. The CDR3 region has the DNA TGCGCCAGCAGCTGGGGACAGGGGTTCACAGATACGCAGTATTTT.

The chain couples TRBV30 to TRBJ2-1; TRBD2 matches at 7 bases. Per the germline V gene, CDR1 is GTSNPN and CDR2 is SVGIG (reference sequence). V dropped 5 bases and J dropped 0; count of bases not matched to a gene: 4. The CDR3 consists of 14 residues. This CDR3 reads CAWSRDYSYNEQFF. For the CDR3, the DNA is TGTGCCTGGTCAAGGGACTACTCCTACAATGAGCAGTTCTTC.

This chain links TRBV11-3 with TRBJ1-2; unclear D gene. CDR1 and CDR2 from the germline V gene are SGHNT and YENEEA. The CDR3 is made up of 12 amino acids. The ends were cut back, 0 bases at V and 14 bases at J, with 13 bases in the middle. The CDR3 reads CASSLDGAPGTF. In DNA, the CDR3 is TGTGCCAGCAGCTTAGATGGCGCACCGGGGACCTTC.

This clone turned up a few times. This chain joins TRBV2 and TRBJ1-2; no reliable D call. Trimming pared 3 bases from V and 4 bases from J, leaving 9 bases between. Germline V gives CDR1 SNHLY, CDR2 FYNNEI. The CDR3 covers 13 residues. CDR3 in DNA: TGTGCCAGCAGTGAGGGGAGAGTCTATGGCTACACCTTC. This codes for CASSEGRVYGYTF.

V is TRBV18 and J is TRBJ1-1, with D possibly being TRBD1 (6 bases). Germline CDR1 is KGHSH and CDR2 is LQKENI. The V end lost 3 bases, the J end lost 4 bases, and 12 bases lay between the germline ends. The length of the CDR3 is 14 residues. This CDR3 reads CASSPRGEATEAFF. CDR3 DNA: TGTGCCAGCTCACCCAGGGGAGAGGCCACTGAAGCTTTCTTT.

This chain joins TRBV6-5 and TRBJ1-2; 7 bases map to TRBD1. With 6 bases clipped from V and 8 bases from J, the junction kept 3 bases outside the gene matches. This CDR3 has 11 amino acids. In germline, CDR1 is MNHEY, CDR2 SVGAGI. CDR3: CASRDRAGYTF. The CDR3 coding sequence is TGTGCCAGCAGAGACAGGGCCGGCTACACCTTC.

CDR3 DNA: TGTGCCAGTAGTATGAGTCAGGGGATCTCCTACAATGAGCAGTTCTTC. Its protein product is CASSMSQGISYNEQFF. The chain has TRBV19 and TRBJ2-1, with D perhaps TRBD1 (6 bases). The germline gives CDR1 LNHDA, CDR2 SQIVND (reference sequence). CDR3 length: 16 residues. The V gene lost 3 bases and the J gene lost 0 bases, with 12 bases spanning the gap.

As to this clone: The junction does not match germline at one end; this may be a read error. V is TRBV7-7 and J is TRBJ2-3, with 7 bases identical to TRBD2. Germline CDR1 reads SSHAT; CDR2 reads FNYEAQ (reference sequence). The CDR3 has 15 amino acids. CDR3: CASSLGPSGTNTQYF. Here the CDR3 DNA reads TGTGCTAGCAGCTTAGGGCCTAGCGGAACCAATACGCAGTATTTT.

This clone was detected once. The chain employs TRBV6-6 and TRBJ1-5, with D possibly matching TRBD1 (5 bases). V dropped 2 bases and J dropped 3 bases, with 8 bases sitting between them. The CDR3 covers 14 residues. CDR1 and CDR2 from the germline V gene are MNHNY and SVGAGI (reference sequence). Here the CDR3 DNA reads TGTGCCAGCAGTTACGCAGGGCACAATCAGCCCCAGCATTTT. The encoded protein is CASSYAGHNQPQHF.

This clone was counted between two and nine times. V gene TRBV6-6 combines with J gene TRBJ2-5; 8 nucleotides agree with TRBD2. The CDR3 runs to 14 residues. The germline V gene encodes CDR1 MNHNY and CDR2 SVGAGI (reference sequence). V dropped 6 bases and J dropped 1; count of bases not matched to a gene: 4. This CDR3 is CASRIAGTQETQYF. The CDR3 nucleotides read TGTGCCAGCAGAATAGCGGGGACCCAAGAGACCCAGTACTTC.

This clone came up a few times. This chain links TRBV6-1 with TRBJ1-5; perhaps TRBD1 as D (5 bases). Germline lookup yields CDR1 MNHNS and CDR2 SASEGT. Trimming stripped 6 bases from V and 6 bases from J, with 9 bases between. There are 12 residues in the CDR3. The CDR3 DNA reads TGTGCCAGCAGGGTTCAGGGTCAGCCCCAGCATTTT. It specifies CASRVQGQPQHF.

This chain uses TRBV4-3 with TRBJ1-2, with 7 bases that match TRBD1. Germline V gene data show CDR1 as LGHNA and CDR2 as YSLEER. This CDR3 comprises 13 residues. Trimming removed 4 bases from V and 3 bases from J; junction bases left unmatched: 2. The CDR3 loop reads CASSPTGDYGYTF. The CDR3 nucleotides read TGCGCCAGCAGCCCCACAGGGGACTATGGCTACACCTTC.

The chain links TRBV7-2 to TRBJ1-2; D not resolved. The V end was cut by 3 bases, the J end by 4 bases, with 12 bases between. The CDR3 consists of 14 residues. The V gene's germline CDR1 is SGHTA and CDR2 FQGNSA. The chain's CDR3 is CASSFGPRGYGYTF. The DNA for the CDR3 is TGTGCCAGCAGCTTCGGTCCCCGGGGCTATGGCTACACCTTC.

The table lists this clone with a few counts. The chain combines TRBV19 with TRBJ1-2; 7 bases map to TRBD1. CDR1 is LNHDA, CDR2 SQIVND, per germline (reference sequence). The V segment lost 6 bases and the J segment 2 bases; nucleotides outside the gene matches: 3. The CDR3 covers 13 residues. The CDR3 DNA is TGTGCCAGTAGGCTGACAGGGAACTATGGCTACACCTTC. Translated, it gives CASRLTGNYGYTF.

This clone occurred once. The chain links TRBV5-6 to TRBJ1-4; TRBD1 is a possible D gene (5 bases). The germline CDR1 and CDR2 sequences are SGHDT and YYEEEE. The length of the CDR3 is 14 residues. The V end was cut by 2 bases, the J end by 8 bases, with 13 bases between. The CDR3 region has the DNA TGTGCCAGCAGCTTTCGGGCAGGGAACGAAAAACTGTTTTTT. This gives the protein CASSFRAGNEKLFF.

This rearrangement joins TRBV7-9 to TRBJ2-1, with 8 positions matching TRBD2. There are 14 residues in the CDR3. The germline gives CDR1 SEHNR, CDR2 FQNEAQ (reference sequence). The junction had 4 bases not matched to a gene; V was cut back by 5 bases and J by 4 bases. CDR3 residues: CASSNREGYNEQFF. The DNA of the CDR3 is TGTGCCAGCAGCAACCGGGAGGGATACAATGAGCAGTTCTTC.

The chain joins TRBV12-5 to TRBJ1-5, with D possibly being TRBD1 (6 bases). Trimming removed 7 bases at V and 4 bases at J, with 14 bases between. The CDR3 extends over 14 amino acids. Germline CDR1 LGHNT, CDR2 FRNRAP. CDR3 protein: CASAPDRTNQPQHF. In DNA form, the CDR3 reads TGTGCTAGTGCCCCAGACAGGACAAATCAGCCCCAGCATTTT.

As regards this clone: One end of the junction does not line up with germline, which may come from a read error. The J gene is TRBJ2-5, the V gene TRBV7-7; 7 positions agree with TRBD2. The J call may not be correct, given that the DNA end is closer to TRBJ2-7. The CDR3 consists of 15 residues. In germline, CDR1 is SSHAT, CDR2 FNYEAQ (reference sequence). The CDR3, as DNA: TGTGCTAGCAGCAAAGGGGAGGGCAGCTCCTACGAGCAGTACTTC. Its protein product is CASSKGEGSSYEQYF.

This chain connects TRBV10-2 to TRBJ2-6; 8 nucleotides line up with TRBD2. Germline assignment: CDR1 WSHSY and CDR2 SAAADI. The CDR3 extends over 17 amino acids. V lost 4 bases to trimming and J lost 0 bases; unmatched junction nucleotides: 5. CDR3 DNA: TGCGCCAGCAGTGTGCTAGCGGGTCCCTCTGGGGCCAACGTCCTGACTTTC. Translation gives CASSVLAGPSGANVLTF.

The J gene is TRBJ1-6, the V gene TRBV27, with D tentatively TRBD1 (5 bases). Germline CDR1 is MNHEY and CDR2 is SMNVEV (reference sequence). The CDR3 length is 13 residues. V was shortened by 3 bases and J by 10 bases, with 10 bases between the two germline ends. The CDR3 reads CASSFGQGSPLHF. The CDR3, as DNA: TGTGCCAGCAGTTTCGGACAAGGGTCACCCCTCCACTTT.

The chain recombines TRBV9 with TRBJ2-3; D remains ambiguous. V was trimmed by 0 bases and J by 2 bases, leaving 10 bases between them. Germline assignment: CDR1 SGDLS and CDR2 YYNGEE. The CDR3 has 15 amino acids. This CDR3 reads CASSVGPPPTDTQYF. As DNA, the CDR3 is TGTGCCAGCAGCGTAGGTCCTCCCCCCACAGATACGCAGTATTTT.

This clone has more than one count but fewer than ten. This chain connects TRBV30 to TRBJ2-5, with D unclear. The CDR3 loop spans 12 amino acids. Trimming took 0 bases from V and 4 from J, leaving 6 bases between them. Germline assignment: CDR1 GTSNPN and CDR2 SVGIG (reference sequence). For the CDR3, the DNA is TGTGCCTGGAGTGTGTCGGGAGAGACCCAGTACTTC. This sequence encodes CAWSVSGETQYF.

The chain uses TRBV20-1 and TRBJ1-1, with D uncertain. V lost 6 bases, J lost 10 bases, and 12 bases lay in between. This CDR3 is built from 10 residues. CDR1 and CDR2 (germline): DFQATT, SNEGSKA (reference sequence). CDR3 protein: CSADMTSAFF. The CDR3 DNA reads TGCAGTGCAGACATGACGTCAGCTTTCTTT.